This T cell receptor beta chain comes out of a study of cytomegalovirus exposure and HLA in healthy donors. Study findings and constraints: Most CMV-associated TCR beta chains were later found to appear HLA-restricted. Most TCR beta V segments were productive about 90% or about 30% of the time in an earlier analysis. Excluded: some indistinguishable V segments such as TRBV6-2 and TRBV6-3.

The length of the CDR3 is 16 residues. The germline V gene encodes CDR1 SGHDN and CDR2 FVKESK. Germline trimming cut 0 bases from V and 2 bases from J; bases unmatched to any gene: 5. Points on this clone: The target antigen is unknown.

The PCR had 60 Vbeta and 13 Jbeta primers. Only in-frame clones appear in the TCRdb table, and some are missing; sequencing was by immunoSEQ multiplex PCR. This sample has roughly 160,000 clones; about 72% occur once, and the top ten carry 1.5%. Sequenced: PBMCs. V gene TRBV14 combines with J gene TRBJ2-7, with TRBD1 identical over 9 bases. The receptor's source is a girl aged 5 to 17 in good health and CMV-seronegative. The CDR3 region is CASSQDGTGLTYEQYF. In DNA, the CDR3 is TGTGCCAGCAGCCAAGACGGGACAGGGTTAACCTACGAGCAGTACTTC.